These 16 T cell receptor beta chains share one sample of origin, sequenced in a study of CD8 T cells in Susac syndrome. Roughly 0.45 to 1 ug RNA was reverse transcribed with random hexamers. MiXCR, run by TCRdb on the immunoSEQ multiplex PCR reads, gives a single entry per CDR3 protein. The sample holds about 300,000 distinct CDR3 sequences, 70% to 90% seen once. Sequenced input: CD8+ T cells from PBMCs. These receptors were obtained from a human donor with multiple sclerosis.

The rearrangement joins TRBV11-2 to TRBJ2-7, with D tentatively TRBD1 (6 bases). V was cut by 1 base and J by 3 bases, with 10 bases left in between. From germline, CDR1 is SGHAT and CDR2 FQNNGV. This CDR3 comprises 14 residues. The DNA of the CDR3 is TGTGCCAGCAGCTTAGTTGGGACATTCTACGAGCAGTACTTC. Protein sequence: CASSLVGTFYEQYF.

This clonotype has only one observation. The V gene is TRBV30, the J gene TRBJ2-3; no definite D call. V was shortened by 1 base and J by 3 bases, with 5 bases between the two germline ends. Germline CDR1 GTSNPN, CDR2 SVGIG (reference sequence). The CDR3 has 12 residues. CDR3 DNA: TGTGCCTGGAGTGGGGGAACAGATACGCAGTATTTT. Residues: CAWSGGTDTQYF.

This chain links TRBV11-2 with TRBJ2-6; D may be TRBD1 (5 bases). The germline gives CDR1 SGHAT, CDR2 FQNNGV. Trimming removed 3 bases at V and 1 base at J, with 19 bases between. The CDR3 loop spans 19 amino acids. The CDR3 spells CASSLGRGIDRSGANVLTF. CDR3 nucleotides: TGTGCCAGCAGCTTGGGAAGGGGCATAGATCGGTCTGGGGCCAACGTCCTGACTTTC.

This chain links TRBV5-6 with TRBJ2-7, with 12 positions matching TRBD2. Germline V gives CDR1 SGHDT, CDR2 YYEEEE. This CDR3 region has 16 residues. Trimming took 0 bases from V and 2 from J; bases not matched to a gene: 3. In nucleotides, the CDR3 is TGTGCCAGCAGCTTGGGACTAGCGGGAGTGGCCTACGAGCAGTACTTC. Translating it yields CASSLGLAGVAYEQYF.

The gene calls are TRBV27 and TRBJ2-5; D perhaps matches TRBD1 (7 bases). V was trimmed by 4 bases and J by 6 bases, leaving 12 bases between them. The CDR3 is 13 amino acids. The germline CDR1 and CDR2 sequences are MNHEY and SMNVEV (reference sequence). DNA of the CDR3: TGTGCCAGCAGTTACCCAGGGGGGAAGACCCAGTACTTC. Its translation: CASSYPGGKTQYF.

The chain links TRBV6-2 or TRBV6-3 to TRBJ1-5; TRBD1 matches 8 bases. This CDR3 has 15 amino acids. The germline CDR1 and CDR2 sequences are MNHEY and SVGEGT. The V and J ends lost 2 bases and 6 bases, in that order; junction bases with no gene match: 6. The CDR3 coding sequence is TGTGCCAGCAGTTACAGGGCAGGGGGCCTTCAGCCCCAGCATTTT. This codes for CASSYRAGGLQPQHF.

This clonotype has just one count. The gene calls are TRBV11-3 and TRBJ2-1; D perhaps matches TRBD2 (6 bases). This CDR3 has 14 amino acids. CDR1 is SGHNT and CDR2 is YENEEA in the germline V gene. Trimming shortened V by 5 bases and J by 1 base, and 9 bases separated the two germline ends. CDR3 in amino acids: CASSTRGSYNEQFF. The CDR3 bases are TGTGCCAGCAGCACCCGGGGGTCCTACAATGAGCAGTTCTTC.

The chain is built from TRBV28 and TRBJ2-5; D is unclear. V lost 1 base to trimming and J lost 1 base, with 10 bases between them. The CDR3 spans 15 residues. CDR1 is MDHEN, CDR2 SYDVKM, per germline. The CDR3 nucleotides read TGTGCCAGCAGTTTATTGCCCGTGCCCCAAGAGACCCAGTACTTC. It codes for CASSLLPVPQETQYF.

This clonotype was picked up a small number of times. V is TRBV3-1 and J is TRBJ1-3, with no clear D. The length of the CDR3 is 15 residues. Per the germline V gene, CDR1 is LGHDT and CDR2 is YNNKEL (reference sequence). The V gene lost 0 bases and the J gene lost 0 bases, with 6 bases spanning the gap. Here the CDR3 DNA reads TGTGCCAGCAGCCAAGATCCTAGCTCTGGAAACACCATATATTTT. Translated: CASSQDPSSGNTIYF.

The chain is built from TRBV12-3 or TRBV12-4 and TRBJ2-3; 9 bases fit TRBD2. V dropped 6 bases and J dropped 3; count of bases not matched to a gene: 4. There are 14 residues in the CDR3. The CDR3 protein is CASRTSGVTDTQYF. The CDR3 nucleotides read TGTGCCAGCAGGACTAGCGGAGTGACAGATACGCAGTATTTT.

V is TRBV24-1 and J is TRBJ2-1; 9 bases map to TRBD2. After removal of 4 bases from V and 8 bases from J, the junction contained 14 bases not matched to a gene. The CDR3 is made up of 17 amino acids. Germline CDR1 is KGHDR and CDR2 is SFDVKD. This CDR3 is CATSETRPGLAYYEQFF. The CDR3 DNA is TGTGCCACCAGTGAAACCCGGCCGGGACTAGCATACTATGAGCAGTTCTTC.

The chain couples TRBV4-3 to TRBJ2-7, with a possible D match to TRBD2 (6 bases). V was cut by 0 bases and J by 4 bases, with 13 bases left in between. The germline CDR1 and CDR2 sequences are LGHNA and YSLEER. CDR3 length: 15 amino acids. CDR3 DNA sequence: TGCGCCAGCAGCCAAGATCTAGTAGCGGAGTACGAGCAGTACTTC. This gives the protein CASSQDLVAEYEQYF.

The CDR3 region is CASSSGQNRYEQYF. The CDR3, as DNA: TGTGCCAGCAGCTCGGGACAGAACCGTTACGAGCAGTACTTC. The chain recombines TRBV13 with TRBJ2-7, with TRBD1 identical over 7 bases. The CDR3 length is 14 residues. Germline lookup yields CDR1 PRHDT and CDR2 FYEKMQ (reference sequence). J was trimmed by 4 bases and V by 4 bases; bases with no gene match: 7.

The chain joins TRBV19 to TRBJ2-1, with TRBD2 matching over 11 bases. The CDR3 covers 14 residues. Germline values: CDR1 LNHDA, CDR2 SQIVND (reference sequence). V dropped 8 bases and J dropped 8; count of bases not matched to a gene: 8. The CDR3 loop reads CASSTSGVHHEQFF. The DNA for the CDR3 is TGTGCCAGTTCGACTAGCGGGGTCCACCATGAGCAGTTCTTC.

This chain connects TRBV20-1 to TRBJ2-7; 10 bases are a match to TRBD1. The germline CDR1 and CDR2 sequences are DFQATT and SNEGSKA (reference sequence). Trimming at V came to 2 bases and at J to 4 bases, leaving 2 bases not matched to a gene. This CDR3 region has 13 residues. Written as DNA, the CDR3 is TGCAGTGCTAGACTGGACAGGGGGTACGAGCAGTACTTC. It is translated as CSARLDRGYEQYF.

J is TRBJ2-7 and V is TRBV3-1; 7 nucleotides agree with TRBD2. The CDR3 totals 16 residues. After removal of 2 bases from V and 3 bases from J, the junction contained 10 bases not matched to a gene. Germline V gene data show CDR1 as LGHDT and CDR2 as YNNKEL (reference sequence). The CDR3 DNA reads as TGTGCCAGCAGCCAATCGGGTCTAGCGGCCTTCTACGAGCAGTACTTC. Its translation: CASSQSGLAAFYEQYF.